Sequencing of this TCR beta chain was carried out in a study of CD8 T cells in ankylosing spondylitis. This clonotype came up many times. Looked up from germline, CDR1 is GTSNPN and CDR2 is SVGIG (reference sequence). The CDR3 sequence is 14 residues long. Trimming cost V 2 bases and J 2 bases, with 12 bases left between them. Making use of molecular barcodes, quantitative 5'-RACE generated TCR beta libraries. Each CDR3 protein is one row after TCRdb ran MiXCR on the 5' RACE reads. The table lists about 130,000 distinct CDR3 sequences, around 6.6% of them singletons. V and J are TRBV30 and TRBJ1-2; maybe TRBD1 (5 bases). The sequence came from a female donor with ankylosing spondylitis or in good health (not recorded which). The sample was blood, either unsorted or a sorted T cell fraction (not recorded which). The CDR3 region has the DNA TGTGCCTGGAGTATTAGCAGGACAAACTATGGCTACACCTTC. Translation: CAWSISRTNYGYTF.